The 28 T cell receptor beta chains reported below all come from one sample, sequenced in a study of response to subunit inactivated influenza vaccine. TCRdb re-called the RT-PCR reads with MiXCR, one entry per CDR3 protein. Among about 620,000 distinct CDR3 sequences listed, approximately 12% were seen once. The sequenced sample was PBMCs from blood, obtained on the day of vaccination. The receptors originated from a man aged 45-60 years who received an inactivated influenza vaccine.

The chain uses TRBV6-5 and TRBJ2-7; 11 nucleotides align to TRBD2. Germline assignment: CDR1 MNHEY and CDR2 SVGAGI. The CDR3 consists of 15 residues. V lost 0 bases to trimming and J lost 2 bases; unmatched junction nucleotides: 0. CDR3 nucleotides: TGTGCCAGCAGTTACTCGGGACTAGCGGCCTACGAGCAGTACTTC. Translated: CASSYSGLAAYEQYF.

V is TRBV2 and J is TRBJ2-3; tentatively, D is TRBD1 (6 bases). This CDR3 region has 13 residues. Germline-derived CDR1 and CDR2 are SNHLY and FYNNEI. Trimming shortened V by 11 bases and J by 6 bases, and 18 bases separated the two germline ends. The CDR3 DNA sequence: TGTGCCCAATTGATGGGGGCTTCGGATACGCAGTATTTT. Encoded protein: CAQLMGASDTQYF.

The rearrangement links TRBV25-1 to TRBJ2-5, with TRBD2 as a possible D gene (6 bases). CDR1 is MGHDK, CDR2 SYGVNS, per germline. The CDR3 contains 15 residues. Trimming cost V 3 bases and J 5 bases, with 16 bases left between them. CDR3 bases: TGTGCCAGCAGTGATTTGGGGGGAGTTTGGGAGACCCAGTACTTC. Amino acid sequence: CASSDLGGVWETQYF.

The sample holds a few counts of this clonotype. The chain has TRBV5-5 and TRBJ2-1; D remains unclear. The V gene's germline CDR1 is SGHKS and CDR2 YYEKEE (reference sequence). The CDR3 extends over 13 amino acids. V lost 4 bases and J lost 10, with 15 bases in between. Here the CDR3 DNA reads TGTGCCAGCAGCCCACCCCATGGGTACGAGCAGTTCTTC. Its translation is CASSPPHGYEQFF.

In its sample, this clonotype was seen a few times. J is TRBJ1-4 and V is TRBV4-3; D ambiguous. Germline V gives CDR1 LGHNA, CDR2 YSLEER. The CDR3 sequence is 16 residues long. V lost 0 bases, J lost 5 bases, and 13 bases lay in between. CDR3 sequence: CASSQDLGYQNEKLFF. The CDR3 bases are TGCGCCAGCAGCCAAGATTTGGGCTACCAGAATGAAAAACTGTTTTTT.

The genes are TRBV20-1 and TRBJ2-7, with 9 bases fitting TRBD2. This CDR3 region has 13 residues. The ends lost 7 bases at V and 7 bases at J; junction bases unmatched: 11. Germline CDR1 is DFQATT and CDR2 is SNEGSKA (reference sequence). The DNA of the CDR3 is TGCAGTGTGGCTCTAGCGGGACGAGGGGAGCAGTACTTC. Its protein product is CSVALAGRGEQYF.

The chain combines TRBV10-3 with TRBJ2-1; a possible D gene is TRBD2 (6 bases). Germline V lookup: CDR1 ENHRY, CDR2 SYGVKD. V gave up 5 bases and J gave up 0 bases, with 11 bases separating them. The CDR3 runs 15 residues. CDR3 amino acids: CAISRQAGSYNEQFF. For the CDR3, the DNA is TGTGCCATCAGTCGACAAGCGGGCTCCTACAATGAGCAGTTCTTC.

This clonotype has ten or more counts. The V gene is TRBV5-1, the J gene TRBJ1-2; maybe TRBD1 (5 bases). From germline, CDR1 is SGHRS and CDR2 YFSETQ. The CDR3 spans 14 residues. V was pared by 3 bases and J by 6 bases, with 15 bases between. The CDR3 sequence is CASSSGGVADGYTF. CDR3 in DNA: TGCGCCAGCAGCTCCGGAGGGGTTGCGGATGGCTACACCTTC.

The J gene is TRBJ2-3, the V gene TRBV7-9; TRBD2 matches at 9 bases. Germline CDR1 is SEHNR and CDR2 is FQNEAQ (reference sequence). CDR3 size: 17 residues. The V and J ends lost 4 bases and 4 bases, in that order; junction bases with no gene match: 12. CDR3 sequence: CASSSSGAAVWADTQYF. The DNA for the CDR3 is TGTGCCAGCAGCTCTAGCGGGGCGGCCGTTTGGGCAGATACGCAGTATTTT.

There are many counts of this clonotype. The CDR3: CATSIRGGDTQYF. CDR3 coding DNA: TGTGCCACCAGCATCCGAGGGGGGGATACGCAGTATTTT. The chain joins TRBV15 to TRBJ2-3; D could derive from TRBD1 or TRBD2 (6 bases each). CDR1 LNHNV and CDR2 YYDKDF come from the germline V gene (reference sequence). The CDR3 loop spans 13 amino acids. The V gene lost 4 bases and the J gene lost 6 bases, with 11 bases spanning the gap. The full variable domain, completed using reference TRBV15 and TRBJ2-3, is DAMVIQNPRYQVTQFGKPVTLSCSQTLNHNVMYWYQQKSSQAPKLLFHYYDKDFNNEADTPDNFQSRRPNTSFCFLDIRSPGLGDTAMYLCATSIRGGDTQYFGPGTRLTVL.

This chain joins TRBV11-2 and TRBJ2-7; a weak D match, TRBD2 (5 bases). Trimming took off 0 bases at V and 3 bases at J, with 18 bases between the two ends. The CDR3 loop spans 17 amino acids. The germline CDR1 and CDR2 sequences are SGHAT and FQNNGV. The CDR3 nucleotides are TGTGCCAGCAGCTTAGATTATCGGGGTGAAGTGGTCTACGAGCAGTACTTC. As protein: CASSLDYRGEVVYEQYF. The full variable domain, completed using reference TRBV11-2 and TRBJ2-7, is EAGVAQSPRYKIIEKRQSVAFWCNPISGHATLYWYQQILGQGPKLLIQFQNNGVVDDSQLPKDRFSAERLKGVDSTLKIQPAKLEDSAVYLCASSLDYRGEVVYEQYFGPGTRLTVT.

This clonotype was recorded a few times. The chain employs TRBV12-3 or TRBV12-4 and TRBJ2-1; D unresolved. The germline V and J ends were trimmed by 8 bases and 8 bases, with 10 bases remaining between them. The length of the CDR3 is 11 residues. DNA of the CDR3: TGTGCCAGCTCCTCCCTCGATGAGCAGTTCTTC. Translation: CASSSLDEQFF.

V usage is TRBV10-2 and J usage is TRBJ1-2; tentative D call: TRBD1 (5 bases). Looked up from germline, CDR1 is WSHSY and CDR2 is SAAADI. The CDR3 length is 14 residues. Deletions cut 0 bases from V and 6 bases from J, with 11 bases between. The CDR3 nucleotides are TGCGCCAGCAGTGAGTCACGAAACAGGAATGGCTACACCTTC. Its translation is CASSESRNRNGYTF.

This clonotype has more than one count but fewer than ten. The chain employs TRBV20-1 and TRBJ1-1; tentatively, D is TRBD1 (5 bases). V was trimmed by 1 base and J by 0 bases, leaving 12 bases between them. Germline V CDR1 and CDR2: DFQATT, SNEGSKA (reference sequence). The CDR3 runs 15 residues. CDR3: CSARVPRGLNTEAFF. In DNA, the CDR3 is TGCAGTGCTAGAGTCCCCCGGGGGTTGAACACTGAAGCTTTCTTT.

This clonotype appeared a few times. The chain joins TRBV6-5 to TRBJ2-7; D is uncertain. The CDR3 sequence is 15 residues long. With 2 bases removed from V and 4 bases from J, the gap between germline ends came to 15 bases. Per the germline V gene, CDR1 is MNHEY and CDR2 is SVGAGI. CDR3 nucleotides: TGTGCCAGCAGTTACCTTGGTAGTTCTCCGTACGAGCAGTACTTC. It is translated as CASSYLGSSPYEQYF.

The chain links TRBV2 to TRBJ2-7; tentatively, D is TRBD1 (5 bases). Trimming left V 6 bases short and J 3 bases short, with 15 bases between. The germline CDR1 and CDR2 sequences are SNHLY and FYNNEI. The CDR3 consists of 14 residues. The CDR3 nucleotides read TGTGCCAGCAGCGCCAGCCAGGGATACTACGAGCAGTACTTC. Protein: CASSASQGYYEQYF. Full variable domain (remainder filled in from reference TRBV2 and TRBJ2-7): EPEVTQTPSHQVTQMGQEVILRCVPISNHLYFYWYRQILGQKVEFLVSFYNNEISEKSEIFDDQFSVERPDGSNFTLKIRSTKLEDSAMYFCASSASQGYYEQYFGPGTRLTVT.

This clonotype appeared a few times. This rearrangement joins TRBV9 to TRBJ2-5; the D is unclear. Deletions cut 3 bases from V and 2 bases from J, with 11 bases between. CDR3 length: 14 residues. The germline V gene encodes CDR1 SGDLS and CDR2 YYNGEE. CDR3 region: CASSAHDSQETQYF. The CDR3 coding sequence is TGTGCCAGCAGCGCCCACGACTCACAAGAGACCCAGTACTTC.

This chain links TRBV4-2 with TRBJ2-1; TRBD2 aligns across 10 bases. CDR1 LGHNA and CDR2 YNFKEQ come from the germline V gene. The CDR3 covers 16 residues. Trimming took 0 bases from V and 4 from J; bases not matched to a gene: 3. The CDR3 region has the DNA TGTGCCAGCAGCCAAGATCTAGCGGGAGATTACAATGAGCAGTTCTTC. This codes for CASSQDLAGDYNEQFF.

This clonotype was picked up many times. This chain connects TRBV10-3 to TRBJ2-1; 10 bases are shared with TRBD2. CDR1 and CDR2 (germline): ENHRY, SYGVKD. Trimming cost V 6 bases and J 3 bases; bases outside gene matches: 5. The CDR3 runs 15 residues. The CDR3 reads CAISSGLAVYNEQFF. The CDR3 region has the DNA TGTGCCATCAGCAGCGGACTAGCGGTCTACAATGAGCAGTTCTTC.

In this sample, this clonotype turned up a few times. This chain uses TRBV12-3 or TRBV12-4 with TRBJ2-1; 8 positions agree with TRBD2. The trim removed 4 bases at V and 5 bases at J, leaving 7 bases unmatched. The length of the CDR3 is 15 residues. CDR3: CASSWAGGGNNEQFF. The CDR3 coding sequence is TGTGCCAGCAGTTGGGCGGGAGGCGGGAACAATGAGCAGTTCTTC.

This chain links TRBV6-1 with TRBJ2-7; 11 nucleotides line up with TRBD2. The CDR3 contains 14 residues. The V and J ends lost 8 bases and 7 bases, in that order; junction bases with no gene match: 10. Per germline, CDR1 MNHNS and CDR2 SASEGT. CDR3 sequence: CASLGLAVLREQYF. CDR3 bases: TGTGCCAGCTTGGGACTAGCGGTTCTCAGGGAGCAGTACTTC.

The V call is TRBV7-9, the J call TRBJ2-7, with 11 bases lining up with TRBD1. The CDR3 has 16 residues. Trimming removed 5 bases from V and 6 bases from J; junction bases left unmatched: 12. The germline V gene has CDR1 SEHNR and CDR2 FQNEAQ (reference sequence). The CDR3 coding sequence is TGTGCCAGCAGCCCGCGCCGTGGGACAGGGGGATTCGAGCAGTACTTC. Its protein is CASSPRRGTGGFEQYF.

CDR3 region: CATSRERQGIYNEQFF. Written as DNA, the CDR3 is TGTGCCACCAGCAGAGAACGACAGGGGATCTACAATGAGCAGTTCTTC. The V and J genes are TRBV15 and TRBJ2-1, with TRBD1 matching 8 bases. V shed 0 bases, J shed 3 bases, and the junction held 4 bases outside the gene matches. Germline CDR1 LNHNV, CDR2 YYDKDF (reference sequence). This CDR3 spans 16 amino acids.

The CDR3 loop reads CASADGPSFSYEQYF. In DNA form, the CDR3 reads TGTGCCAGCGCTGATGGACCATCCTTCTCCTACGAGCAGTACTTC. This chain connects TRBV9 to TRBJ2-7, with unresolved D. The germline V and J ends were trimmed by 7 bases and 0 bases, with 17 bases remaining between them. In germline, CDR1 is SGDLS, CDR2 YYNGEE. This CDR3 contains 15 residues.

The rearrangement uses TRBV3-1 and TRBJ2-7; TRBD2 matches at 8 bases. This CDR3 region has 15 residues. With V trimmed by 1 base and J by 2 bases, 4 bases remained unmatched. Germline V gene lookup returns CDR1 LGHDT and CDR2 YNNKEL (reference sequence). The CDR3 protein is CASSQVSGSPYEQYF. CDR3 nucleotides: TGTGCCAGCAGCCAAGTCAGCGGGAGCCCCTACGAGCAGTACTTC.

This clonotype has a count of ten or more. The chain combines TRBV20-1 with TRBJ2-2; 9 positions match TRBD2. Germline V gene data show CDR1 as DFQATT and CDR2 as SNEGSKA (reference sequence). The CDR3 has 14 residues. V gave up 6 bases and J gave up 4 bases; unmatched junction bases: 6. CDR3 sequence reads: CSAISGGSTGELFF. CDR3 nucleotides: TGCAGTGCCATTAGCGGGGGTAGCACCGGGGAGCTGTTTTTT.

The chain joins TRBV7-6 to TRBJ2-7; perhaps TRBD2 as D (6 bases). From germline, CDR1 is SGHVS and CDR2 FNYEAQ. Trimming shortened V by 4 bases and J by 3 bases, and 13 bases separated the two germline ends. This CDR3 region has 14 residues. CDR3 nucleotide sequence: TGTGCCAGCAGCTACCTTGCCGGGGGCTACGAGCAGTACTTC. Its protein product is CASSYLAGGYEQYF. Full variable domain (outside the CDR3, taken from reference TRBV7-6 and TRBJ2-7): GAGVSQSPRYKVTKRGQDVALRCDPISGHVSLYWYRQALGQGPEFLTYFNYEAQQDKSGLPNDRFSAERPEGSISTLTIQRTEQRDSAMYRCASSYLAGGYEQYFGPGTRLTVT.

This clonotype was observed at least ten times. The chain joins TRBV5-5 to TRBJ2-1, with D tentatively TRBD2 (5 bases). This CDR3 region has 12 residues. Trimming shortened V by 1 base and J by 10 bases, and 9 bases separated the two germline ends. Germline V gene sequence: CDR1 SGHKS, CDR2 YYEKEE (reference sequence). The CDR3 spells CASSLWEREQFF. The CDR3 DNA reads as TGTGCCAGCAGCTTGTGGGAGAGGGAGCAGTTCTTC.